The present T cell receptor (beta chain) was sequenced within a study of blood T cell repertoires in COVID-19. Study summary: Samples of COVID-19 (acute and convalescent) were obtained from the United States, Italy and Spain. PBMCs, B-cell-depleted T cells, or T cells were the source of the cDNA or gDNA that made up the material.

The germline CDR1 and CDR2 sequences are MNHEY and SMNVEV (reference sequence). J lost 1 base, V lost 5 bases, and 3 bases had no gene match. This CDR3 has 14 residues. Source study methods: Amplification from reference gene primers served as the basis for estimated nucleated cell counts. Assay used: immunoSEQ multiplex PCR; TCRdb lists only in-frame clones, some missing. The DNA gave D and trimming, while V, J and clone size come from that table. The sample lists about 120,000 clones; less than 90% were seen once. The receptor's source is a man at least 80 years old with acute or convalescent COVID-19. Sequencing input: peripheral blood. V usage is TRBV27 and J usage is TRBJ1-2; 8 bases match TRBD1. The CDR3 nucleotides are TGTGCCAGCAGTATCGGACAGGGTAACTATGGCTACACCTTC. This gives the protein CASSIGQGNYGYTF.